These 31 T cell receptor beta chains originate from one sample sequenced in a study of blood T cell repertoires in COVID-19. Sequencing used immunoSEQ multiplex PCR; TCRdb keeps in-frame clones, though not all of them. The repertoire has 150,000 or so clones, around 83% of them found once; the top ten carry roughly 4%. Sequencing used PBMCs or T cells enriched from blood (not recorded which). These receptors all stem from a woman in her forties or fifties in a cohort exposed to, infected with or recovered from COVID-19 (not recorded which).

This clone was detected a few times. This chain links TRBV21-1 with TRBJ1-5; the D call TRBD1 from the table was never checked on the DNA. TRBV21-1 corresponds to a pseudogene. The CDR3 is made up of 17 amino acids. The DNA of the CDR3 is TGTGCCAGCAGCAAAAAAAGTGGAACAGGGGGGGATCAGCCCCAGCATTTT. Translating it yields CASSKKSGTGGDQPQHF.

The V gene is TRBV28, the J gene TRBJ2-3; TRBD1 matches 10 bases. The CDR3 loop spans 18 amino acids. CDR1 is MDHEN, CDR2 SYDVKM, per germline. With 10 bases clipped from V and 0 bases from J, the junction kept 16 bases outside the gene matches. The CDR3 nucleotides read TGTGCCATAAGAAACCGAAACCCGGGACAGGGGAGCACAGATACGCAGTATTTT. Its translation: CAIRNRNPGQGSTDTQYF.

The V and J genes are TRBV3-1 (or the pseudogene TRBV3-2) and TRBJ2-3, with 9 bases that match TRBD2. Unmatched junction bases numbered 8, after V lost 1 base and J lost 3 bases. The germline V gene has CDR1 LGHDT and CDR2 YNNKEL (reference sequence). The CDR3 is 17 residues long. Written as DNA, the CDR3 is TGTGCCAGCAGCCAAGGTATTCTAGCGGGAAGGACAGATACGCAGTATTTT. Amino acid sequence: CASSQGILAGRTDTQYF.

The chain has TRBV5-1 and TRBJ2-2; tentative D call: TRBD1 (5 bases). Germline-derived CDR1 and CDR2 are SGHRS and YFSETQ. V was shortened by 0 bases and J by 3 bases, with 15 bases between the two germline ends. The CDR3 is made up of 17 amino acids. The CDR3 DNA reads TGCGCCAGCAGCTTGGAGCCTCAGGGCACGTACACCGGGGAGCTGTTTTTT. As protein: CASSLEPQGTYTGELFF.

The genes are TRBV5-6 and TRBJ1-5; maybe TRBD1 (5 bases). The CDR3 is 13 amino acids. In germline, CDR1 is SGHDT, CDR2 YYEEEE. Deletions cut 4 bases from V and 6 bases from J, with 11 bases between. The CDR3 region is CASSSTDSQPQHF. The CDR3 nucleotides read TGTGCCAGCAGCAGCACCGACAGTCAGCCCCAGCATTTT.

The gene calls are TRBV7-2 and TRBJ1-1; D might be TRBD1 (6 bases). Germline CDR1 and CDR2: SGHTA and FQGNSA. The V and J ends lost 2 bases and 6 bases respectively, with 13 bases between them. This CDR3 region has 14 residues. This CDR3 is CASSLTGRASEAFF. The CDR3 DNA reads as TGTGCCAGCAGCTTAACAGGGAGGGCATCTGAAGCTTTCTTT.

A few counts support this clone. The rearrangement links TRBV4-1 to TRBJ1-2; a possible D gene is TRBD1 (5 bases). The CDR3 is 15 residues long. With 0 bases removed from V and 7 bases from J, the gap between germline ends came to 15 bases. In germline, CDR1 is MGHRA, CDR2 YSYEKL. The DNA for the CDR3 is TGCGCCAGCAGCCAAGATTCATCCAGGGTGGGTGGCTACACCTTC. Translated, it gives CASSQDSSRVGGYTF.

The chain has TRBV7-3 and TRBJ2-5, with TRBD2 matching over 8 bases. The CDR3 runs 15 residues. Germline trimming cut 5 bases from V and 4 bases from J; bases unmatched to any gene: 9. From germline, CDR1 is SGHTA and CDR2 FQGTGA. The CDR3 region has the DNA TGTGCCAGCAGCCGTAGCGGGGAGGCGGGAGAGACCCAGTACTTC. This codes for CASSRSGEAGETQYF.

This clone was recorded at least ten times. This rearrangement joins TRBV7-6 to TRBJ1-1; D might be TRBD1 (6 bases). The CDR3 length is 16 residues. Trimming shortened V by 1 base and J by 1 base, and 13 bases separated the two germline ends. The germline gives CDR1 SGHVS, CDR2 FNYEAQ. The CDR3: CASSLETGGRNTEAFF. In nucleotides, the CDR3 is TGTGCCAGCAGCTTAGAGACAGGCGGTAGGAACACTGAAGCTTTCTTT.

This clone was found a few times. The chain employs TRBV29-1 and TRBJ2-5, with 10 bases aligning to TRBD1. This CDR3 has 16 residues. V lost 5 bases and J lost 5; bases outside the gene matches: 14. CDR1 is SQVTM, CDR2 ANQGSEA, per germline. The CDR3: CSVSPHPGTGVETQYF. CDR3 coding DNA: TGCAGCGTTAGCCCCCATCCCGGGACAGGGGTGGAGACCCAGTACTTC.

Only one count was recorded for this clone. The rearrangement joins TRBV29-1 to TRBJ2-1, with 10 bases lining up with TRBD2. This CDR3 spans 14 amino acids. CDR1 SQVTM and CDR2 ANQGSEA come from the germline V gene. V was pared by 8 bases and J by 7 bases, with 11 bases of the junction left unmatched. The CDR3 DNA reads TGCAGCACGATGCTAGCGGGGGTTATGAATGAGCAGTTCTTC. It encodes CSTMLAGVMNEQFF.

The chain has TRBV5-1 and TRBJ2-1, with 9 bases fitting TRBD2. Trimming took 0 bases from V and 0 from J; bases not matched to a gene: 1. Germline V CDR1 and CDR2: SGHRS, YFSETQ. The CDR3 totals 16 residues. The CDR3 is CASSLVSGSSYNEQFF. CDR3 DNA: TGCGCCAGCAGCTTGGTTAGCGGGAGCTCCTACAATGAGCAGTTCTTC. Looking up the rest from reference TRBV5-1 and TRBJ2-1 gives the full variable domain: KAGVTQTPRYLIKTRGQQVTLSCSPISGHRSVSWYQQTPGQGLQFLFEYFSETQRNKGNFPGRFSGRQFSNSRSEMNVSTLELGDSALYLCASSLVSGSSYNEQFFGPGTRLTVL.

This clone showed up just once. V and J are TRBV5-1 and TRBJ1-4; 7 bases align to TRBD1. With V trimmed by 0 bases and J by 0 bases, 2 bases remained unmatched. In germline, CDR1 is SGHRS, CDR2 YFSETQ. CDR3 length: 16 amino acids. In nucleotides, the CDR3 is TGCGCCAGCAGCTTGGTGGGGACAGCAACTAATGAAAAACTGTTTTTT. Protein product: CASSLVGTATNEKLFF.

V gene TRBV5-1 combines with J gene TRBJ2-3; 8 positions agree with TRBD1. J lost 0 bases, V lost 2 bases, and 11 bases had no gene match. The germline gives CDR1 SGHRS, CDR2 YFSETQ. The CDR3 is 18 amino acids. Here the CDR3 reads CASSLEPGGTGSTDTQYF. DNA for the CDR3: TGCGCCAGCAGCTTAGAGCCAGGGGGCACGGGTAGCACAGATACGCAGTATTTT.

V is TRBV6-5 and J is TRBJ2-7, with 9 bases aligning to TRBD1. The V segment lost 8 bases and the J segment 2 bases; nucleotides outside the gene matches: 7. The CDR3 contains 14 residues. CDR1 MNHEY and CDR2 SVGAGI come from the germline V gene. DNA for the CDR3: TGTGCCAGCGGCCGGGACAGGGCTGCCTACGAGCAGTACTTC. This encodes CASGRDRAAYEQYF.

The chain recombines TRBV18 with TRBJ1-2; tentative D call: TRBD1 (6 bases). V was pared by 0 bases and J by 5 bases, with 16 bases between. Germline CDR1 reads KGHSH; CDR2 reads LQKENI. The CDR3 is 16 amino acids. The CDR3 DNA reads TGTGCCAGCTCACCACCGCATGCAGGGGAGGGGTATGGCTACACCTTC. Amino acids: CASSPPHAGEGYGYTF.

The genes are TRBV9 and TRBJ1-2; D remains ambiguous. This CDR3 contains 15 residues. CDR1 and CDR2 from the germline V gene are SGDLS and YYNGEE. V lost 0 bases and J lost 2, with 11 bases in between. Here the CDR3 reads CASSVGIGENYGYTF. In DNA, the CDR3 is TGTGCCAGCAGCGTAGGAATCGGGGAGAACTATGGCTACACCTTC.

V is TRBV21-1 and J is TRBJ1-2. TRBV21-1 is annotated as a pseudogene. The CDR3 runs 15 residues. CDR3 in DNA: TGTGCCAGCAGCAAAGGCGGGCCAGCTAACTATGGCTACACCTTC. It encodes CASSKGGPANYGYTF.

This sequence joins TRBV7-9 and TRBJ2-3; D may be TRBD2 (5 bases). CDR1 is SEHNR and CDR2 is FQNEAQ in the germline V gene (reference sequence). This CDR3 comprises 19 residues. The germline V and J ends were trimmed by 2 bases and 1 base, with 22 bases remaining between them. The CDR3 bases are TGTGCCAGCAGCTTAATGCTCTCGGTCGGGGAGTCGCGCACAGATACGCAGTATTTT. It specifies CASSLMLSVGESRTDTQYF.

The chain links TRBV28 to TRBJ2-7; 8 bases map to TRBD1. The CDR3 has 14 amino acids. Germline CDR1 reads MDHEN; CDR2 reads SYDVKM. Unmatched junction bases numbered 9, after V lost 6 bases and J lost 5 bases. The CDR3 region is CASRETGEGDEQYF. CDR3 nucleotide sequence: TGTGCCAGCAGAGAGACAGGGGAAGGTGACGAGCAGTACTTC.

The genes are TRBV5-1 and TRBJ2-5; 9 bases match TRBD1. This CDR3 comprises 14 residues. Losses at the gene ends were 4 bases for V and 2 bases for J; bases not matched to a gene: 3. Germline lookup yields CDR1 SGHRS and CDR2 YFSETQ. The CDR3 nucleotides read TGCGCCAGCAGCGTGACAGGGGGGCAAGAGACCCAGTACTTC. Translating it yields CASSVTGGQETQYF.

V gene TRBV5-1 combines with J gene TRBJ2-1; the D is unclear. Per germline, CDR1 SGHRS and CDR2 YFSETQ. The CDR3 runs 12 residues. The V and J ends lost 5 bases and 5 bases respectively, with 8 bases between them. In nucleotides, the CDR3 is TGCGCCAGCAGGAGCAACCACAATGAGCAGTTCTTC. It codes for CASRSNHNEQFF. Complete variable domain (other parts from reference TRBV5-1 and TRBJ2-1): KAGVTQTPRYLIKTRGQQVTLSCSPISGHRSVSWYQQTPGQGLQFLFEYFSETQRNKGNFPGRFSGRQFSNSRSEMNVSTLELGDSALYLCASRSNHNEQFFGPGTRLTVL.

This clone has only one observation. The V gene is TRBV5-4, the J gene TRBJ2-7; TRBD2 is a possible D gene (5 bases). The CDR3 length is 14 residues. Germline-derived CDR1 and CDR2 are SGHNT and YYREEE (reference sequence). Trimming cost V 0 bases and J 0 bases, with 7 bases left between them. The DNA of the CDR3 is TGTGCCAGCAGCTTGGGAGGGAGCTCCTACGAGCAGTACTTC. Amino acids: CASSLGGSSYEQYF.

This clone came up once. The CDR3 region is CASSQDQGFPLHF. CDR3 in DNA: TGCGCCAGCAGCCAAGATCAGGGGTTCCCCCTCCACTTT. The chain carries TRBV4-3 and TRBJ1-6; a weak D match, TRBD1 (6 bases). The CDR3 covers 13 residues. Germline V gene data show CDR1 as LGHNA and CDR2 as YSLEER. The ends were cut back, 0 bases at V and 13 bases at J, with 10 bases in the middle.

This clone was seen only a few times. This sequence joins TRBV7-8 and TRBJ1-1, with D uncertain. The CDR3 is 14 residues long. Germline-derived CDR1 and CDR2 are SGHVS and FQNEAQ. Trimming took 1 base from V and 6 from J, leaving 12 bases between them. In DNA form, the CDR3 reads TGTGCCAGCAGCTTAGTGGGAGTATGGGCTGAAGCTTTCTTT. Its protein is CASSLVGVWAEAFF.

CDR3 bases: TGTGCCAGCAGTTCCCCGGGAGCCTCCTATGGCTACACCTTC. Protein product: CASSSPGASYGYTF. The V call is TRBV6-5, the J call TRBJ1-2; D uncertain. Germline lookup yields CDR1 MNHEY and CDR2 SVGAGI. The CDR3 has 14 residues. V was clipped by 4 bases and J by 4 bases, with 13 bases between them.

The chain is built from TRBV4-2 and TRBJ2-1; 9 bases are shared with TRBD2. CDR1 is LGHNA, CDR2 YNFKEQ, per germline. The V segment lost 0 bases and the J segment 4 bases; nucleotides outside the gene matches: 7. CDR3 length: 17 amino acids. This CDR3 is CASSQDRLAVSYNEQFF. CDR3 sequence (DNA): TGTGCCAGCAGCCAAGATAGACTAGCGGTTAGTTACAATGAGCAGTTCTTC.

This chain uses TRBV4-1 with TRBJ1-5; 8 bases line up with TRBD1. Germline V CDR1 and CDR2: MGHRA, YSYEKL. Losses at the gene ends were 1 base for V and 7 bases for J; bases not matched to a gene: 6. CDR3 length equals 15 residues. The CDR3 sequence: CASSQGPGGRQPQHF. The CDR3 coding sequence is TGCGCCAGCAGCCAAGGCCCAGGGGGCAGGCAGCCCCAGCATTTT.

The gene calls are TRBV2 and TRBJ2-5, with D maybe TRBD2 (5 bases). V was shortened by 6 bases and J by 5 bases, with 34 bases between the two germline ends. There are 20 residues in the CDR3. Germline CDR1 is SNHLY and CDR2 is FYNNEI. The CDR3 region has the DNA TGTGCCAGCAGCGCCCCGACCGGGGAGTTGGTCTCTAAGGAAGGGGAGACCCAGTACTTC. The encoded protein is CASSAPTGELVSKEGETQYF.

The rearrangement links TRBV19 to TRBJ1-5; 10 bases agree with TRBD1. The CDR3 spans 16 residues. Germline-derived CDR1 and CDR2 are LNHDA and SQIVND (reference sequence). The trim removed 5 bases at V and 6 bases at J, leaving 10 bases unmatched. This chain's CDR3 is CASSFGDRGPGQPQHF. DNA for the CDR3: TGTGCCAGTAGTTTCGGTGACAGGGGGCCGGGTCAGCCCCAGCATTTT.

This clone was observed a handful of times. The chain uses TRBV6-2 or TRBV6-3 and TRBJ2-1; weak D call: TRBD1 (5 bases). Germline CDR1 and CDR2: MNHEY and SVGEGT. V dropped 5 bases and J dropped 6 bases, with 8 bases sitting between them. The CDR3 consists of 12 residues. The CDR3 DNA sequence: TGTGCCAGCAGTCAGGACACCAATGAGCAGTTCTTC. Protein product: CASSQDTNEQFF.